This T cell receptor beta chain derives from a study of blood T cells in healthy people across ages (dated by TCRdb to between 2015 and 2016). Context from the whole study: In model experiments, template switching captured roughly one uniquely barcoded TCR beta cDNA molecule for every two T cells. To track age-related changes in TCR beta repertoire diversity, the study relied on deep sequencing normalized with unique cDNA molecular identifiers. Donors were grouped into four age groups: young (average approximately 16 years), middle-aged (roughly 38), aged (approximately 67) and long-lived (over 80). To avoid experimental bias, donors of different ages were randomly spread across the sequencing lanes. For two donors (one aged 18 to 30 and one aged 80 or older), the study analyzed two additional independent replicas of 1 million unique cDNA reads from the same blood draw. Broad study findings and their caveats: Estimates of total diversity from one million sequenced T cells were regarded as lower bounds and underestimates. There was a strong correlation between observed TCR beta diversity and the percentage of naive T cells measured by flow cytometry. Because profiling used bulk unsorted PBMCs, naive and antigen-experienced compartments could not be compared conclusively. Observed TCR beta diversity per million T cells fell roughly linearly with age, and a significant reduction was already apparent by age around 39. Compared with the aged group, the long-lived group had more naive CD4+ T cells, fewer expanded clones and increased TCR diversity, suggesting age selection. Because donor CMV infection status was unknown, age-related changes in expanded clonotypes were potentially confounded.

Systemically healthy Caucasian individuals from Russia, approximately 39 in total and aged roughly 6 to 95 years, were included as donors. About 9.6 milliliters of peripheral blood were collected from each donor into EDTA-treated Vacutainer tubes. Ficoll-Paque density-gradient centrifugation was used to isolate PBMCs, with at least 7 million per sample. Trizol reagent was used to extract total RNA from the PBMCs, yielding at least 5 micrograms per sample. For every donor, an aliquot of PBMCs went through flow cytometry to measure the percentages of naive CD45RAhigh/CD27high T cells. The CDR3 measures 13 amino acids from cysteine to phenylalanine. CDR3 DNA only is kept here, 39 bases in frame from base 1. V was cut back by 3 bases and J by 5 bases, leaving a gap of 11 bases between them. The germline V gene sets CDR1 to SGHRS and CDR2 to YFSETQ. Concerning this clonotype: This clone's antigen is unknown. No much larger clone exists at a distance of one base, and base qualities are not known.

Library construction relied on 5' RACE. Sequencing was performed on an Illumina HiSeq 2500. A second PCR of roughly 7 to 11 cycles was performed with a sample-barcoded 5' primer and a J-beta primer mix. A unique molecular identifier was introduced onto each TCR beta cDNA molecule by a template-switch 5' adaptor carrying 12 random nucleotides. At least 2.5 million CDR3-containing paired-end reads were obtained from each sample. All of the RNA was converted into first-strand cDNA using the Mint cDNA synthesis kit, with a TRBC-specific oligonucleotide serving as the primer. Following uracil-DNA glycosylase treatment, a first 18-cycle PCR with universal primers M1SS and BC2_uni_R was performed on all cDNA. As for how the authors treated the data: Each sample was normalized by randomly selecting 1 million high-quality reads, each carrying a distinct molecular identifier. Reads sharing molecular identifiers were discarded rather than binned into consensus sequences. CDR3 identification, clonotype clustering and error correction used MiTCR with a Q25 quality threshold and the strictest error-elimination algorithm. Lower-bound total TCR beta diversity was estimated with a nonparametric unseen species model using Euler transformation. The public reads were reprocessed in TCRdb via fastp at Q25 and MiXCR, keeping in-frame beta chains. Here each entry gathers all rows of one CDR3 protein and keeps the most common genes and DNA. TCRdb's processing, not the authors' own work, is the source of the V and J calls. Here the sample has approximately 730,000 distinct CDR3 sequences; 50% to 65% occur a single time. The biggest ten clones account for about 42% of the sample.

Here the chain combines TRBV5-1 and TRBJ2-5; the D gene is perhaps TRBD2, from 6 matching bases. This TCR was sampled from an elderly man in good health. The source material was blood. Here the CDR3 is given as CASSWGVRETQYF. The DNA sequence is as follows: TGCGCCAGCAGCTGGGGGGTCAGGGAGACCCAGTACTTC.